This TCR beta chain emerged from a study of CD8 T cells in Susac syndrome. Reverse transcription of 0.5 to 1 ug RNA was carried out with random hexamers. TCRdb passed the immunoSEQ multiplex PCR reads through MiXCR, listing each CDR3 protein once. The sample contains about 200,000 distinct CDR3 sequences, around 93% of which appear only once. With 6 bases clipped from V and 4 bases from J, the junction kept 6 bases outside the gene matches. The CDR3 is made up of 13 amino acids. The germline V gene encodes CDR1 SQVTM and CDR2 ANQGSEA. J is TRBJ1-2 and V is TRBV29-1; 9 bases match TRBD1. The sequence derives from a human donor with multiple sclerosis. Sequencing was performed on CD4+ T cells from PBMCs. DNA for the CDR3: TGCAGCGTGACACAGGGGGCGGTCTATGGCTACACCTTC. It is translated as CSVTQGAVYGYTF.